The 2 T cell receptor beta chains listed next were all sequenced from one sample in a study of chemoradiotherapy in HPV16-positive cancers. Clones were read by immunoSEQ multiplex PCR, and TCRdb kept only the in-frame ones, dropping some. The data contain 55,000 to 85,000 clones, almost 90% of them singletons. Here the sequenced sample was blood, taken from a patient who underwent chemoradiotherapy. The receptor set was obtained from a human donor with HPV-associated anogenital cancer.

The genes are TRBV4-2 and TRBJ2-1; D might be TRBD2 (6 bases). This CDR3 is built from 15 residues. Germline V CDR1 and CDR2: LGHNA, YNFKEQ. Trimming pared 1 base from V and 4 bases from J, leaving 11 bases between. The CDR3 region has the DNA TGTGCCAGCAGCCAAGGCGGGGTAACATACAATGAGCAGTTCTTC. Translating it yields CASSQGGVTYNEQFF.

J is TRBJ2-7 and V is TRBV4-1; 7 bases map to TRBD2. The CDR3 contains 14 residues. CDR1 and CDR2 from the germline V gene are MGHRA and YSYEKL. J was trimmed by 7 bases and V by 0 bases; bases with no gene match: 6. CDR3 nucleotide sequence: TGCGCCAGCAGCCAAGAACCAGCGGGAAGGGAGCAGTACTTC. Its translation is CASSQEPAGREQYF.